This TCR beta chain was recovered during a study of blood T cell repertoires in COVID-19. Study at large: Specimens from acute and convalescent COVID-19 originated in the United States, Italy and Spain.

This clone appeared once. Repertoires were generated with immunoSEQ multiplex PCR, while TCRdb's copy carries only in-frame clones and drops some. The sample lists about 26,000 clones, 90% occurring once. CDR3 size: 11 residues. The germline V gene has CDR1 DFQATT and CDR2 SNEGSKA (reference sequence). The V end was cut by 6 bases, the J end by 6 bases, with 11 bases between. This TCR was sampled from a man between 70 and 80 years old with acute or convalescent COVID-19. Sequenced material: peripheral blood. The chain recombines TRBV20-1 with TRBJ1-2; D ambiguous. The CDR3 region is CSAAPGDGYTF. The DNA for the CDR3 is TGCAGTGCAGCGCCTGGTGATGGCTACACCTTC.